This T cell receptor beta chain appears in the sequencing data of a study of brain T cells in children with intractable seizures (dated by TCRdb to the early 2020s). Study-wide context: As a first screen for immune gene transcripts, resected brain tissue from some 50 pediatric epilepsy surgery cases was run on a NanoString immunology panel. Among the roughly 12 selected surgery cases, eight also had pre-surgery blood sequenced, leaving four with brain tissue only.

What this sample's time point label stands for: blood from clinic visit 5 months post-surgery; TSC patient then seizure free. The surgery cases with the highest brain T cell transcript signatures were chosen for TCR beta chain sequencing of brain tissue, and also of blood when blood was available. Prior to surgery, the patients had been treated with at least one anti-epileptic drug. TCR-sequenced patients were children with drug-resistant epilepsy due to tuberous sclerosis complex, focal cortical dysplasia, Rasmussen encephalitis or hemimegalencephaly. Bulk genomic DNA was isolated from unsorted brain tissue and whole blood using the Monarch genomic DNA purification kit. The immunoSEQ assay was applied to genomic DNA to generate the TCR beta chain sequences. Under the source paper's analysis protocol: Any CDR3 sequence that did not begin with the conserved framework cysteine at position 104 was removed by hand. To get clonality, the normalized Shannon's Diversity Index was subtracted from one, giving values from 0 (maximal diversity) to 1 (oligoclonal). Differences in the frequency of the same CDR3 between samples, such as brain versus blood, were assessed with chi-squared comparison-of-proportions tests. Public clonotypes were identified through searches of immuneACCESS, and similarity to known antiviral clonotypes was evaluated with the VDJdb browser. TCRdb re-hosts the immuneACCESS table, in-frame sequences only. Its copies lack some clones; in the studies checked, an unresolved V gene accounts for under half of them, and the cause for the rest is not known. The V and J calls and clone size are taken from that table; D and trimming were inferred from the DNA. This sample has hundreds of thousands of clones in its table, and 93% of those were observed once. The ten largest clonotypes hold 4.5% to 7% of the sample.

On this clone itself: Its antigen specificity is not known. No quality values exist for individual bases; no much larger clone is one base distant.

The investigation overall reported the following: Because pre- and post-surgery blood were sequenced to different depths, clones absent from the pre-surgery sample may reflect undersampling. The patients' HCMV serostatus was not known, and viral specificity was inferred solely from CDR3 sequence similarity.

The source was peripheral blood, collected around 5 months after surgery. The source is a boy younger than two with tuberous sclerosis and intractable seizures.

CDR3 reads: CASSDSNRETDTQYF. The DNA sequence is given as TGTGCCAGCAGTGACTCTAACAGGGAAACAGATACGCAGTATTTT. This chain is built from TRBV6-4 and TRBJ2-3, with TRBD1 tentatively as D gene (6 bases match). The CDR1 and CDR2 encoded by the germline V gene are MRHNA and SNTAGT. The CDR3 contains 15 residues, cysteine and phenylalanine counted. Kept here is only the CDR3 DNA, which spans 45 bases and is read in frame from base 1. The V and J ends are trimmed by 0 bases and 3 bases, leaving 10 bases between them.